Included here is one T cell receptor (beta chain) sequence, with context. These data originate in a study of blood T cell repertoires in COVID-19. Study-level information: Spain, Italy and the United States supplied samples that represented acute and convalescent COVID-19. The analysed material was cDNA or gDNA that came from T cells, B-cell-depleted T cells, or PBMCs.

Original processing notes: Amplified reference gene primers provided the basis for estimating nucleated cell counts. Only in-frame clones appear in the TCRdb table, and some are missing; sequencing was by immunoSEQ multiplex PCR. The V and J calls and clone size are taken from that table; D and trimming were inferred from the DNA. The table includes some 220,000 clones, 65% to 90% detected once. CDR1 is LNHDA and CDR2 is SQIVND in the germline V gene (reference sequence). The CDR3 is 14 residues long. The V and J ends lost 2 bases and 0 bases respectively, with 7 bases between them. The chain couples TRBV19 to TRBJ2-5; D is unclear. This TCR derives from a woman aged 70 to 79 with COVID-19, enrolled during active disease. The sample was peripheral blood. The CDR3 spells CASSIRGNQETQYF. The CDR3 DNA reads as TGTGCCAGTAGTATAAGAGGAAACCAAGAGACCCAGTACTTC.